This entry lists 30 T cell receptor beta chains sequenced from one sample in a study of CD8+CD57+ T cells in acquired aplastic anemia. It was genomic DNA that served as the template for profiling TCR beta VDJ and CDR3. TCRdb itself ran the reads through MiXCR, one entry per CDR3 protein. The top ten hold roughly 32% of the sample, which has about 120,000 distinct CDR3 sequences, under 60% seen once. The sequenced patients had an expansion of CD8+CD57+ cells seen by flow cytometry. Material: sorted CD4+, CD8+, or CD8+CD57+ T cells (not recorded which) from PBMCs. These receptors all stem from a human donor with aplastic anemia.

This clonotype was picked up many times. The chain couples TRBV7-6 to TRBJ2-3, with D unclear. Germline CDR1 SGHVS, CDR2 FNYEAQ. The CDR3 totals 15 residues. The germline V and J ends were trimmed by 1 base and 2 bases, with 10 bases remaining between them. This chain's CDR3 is CASSLEDGFTDTQYF. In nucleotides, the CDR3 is TGTGCCAGCAGCTTAGAGGACGGTTTCACAGATACGCAGTATTTT.

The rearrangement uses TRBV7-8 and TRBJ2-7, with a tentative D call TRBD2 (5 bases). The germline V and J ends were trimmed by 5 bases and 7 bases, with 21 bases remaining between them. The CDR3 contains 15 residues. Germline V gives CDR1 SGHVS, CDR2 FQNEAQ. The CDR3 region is CASSPLSARAYEQYF. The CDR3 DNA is TGTGCCAGCAGCCCACTTAGCGCGAGGGCATATGAGCAGTACTTC.

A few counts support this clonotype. CDR3 in amino acids: CASSDTSEQETQYF. The DNA of the CDR3 is TGTGCCAGCAGTGACACTAGCGAGCAAGAGACCCAGTACTTC. V and J are TRBV2 and TRBJ2-5, with 7 positions matching TRBD2. The CDR3 contains 14 residues. With 3 bases clipped from V and 2 bases from J, the junction kept 3 bases outside the gene matches. The germline gives CDR1 SNHLY, CDR2 FYNNEI. Full variable domain (missing parts from reference TRBV2 and TRBJ2-5): EPEVTQTPSHQVTQMGQEVILRCVPISNHLYFYWYRQILGQKVEFLVSFYNNEISEKSEIFDDQFSVERPDGSNFTLKIRSTKLEDSAMYFCASSDTSEQETQYFGPGTRLLVL.

CDR3: CASSDGLNEQFF. The DNA of the CDR3 is TGTGCCAGCTCGGACGGACTCAATGAGCAGTTCTTC. The chain combines TRBV9 with TRBJ2-1, with a tentative D call TRBD2 (5 bases). The CDR3 extends over 12 amino acids. V was pared by 7 bases and J by 6 bases, with 11 bases between. The germline CDR1 and CDR2 sequences are SGDLS and YYNGEE. Full variable domain (rest looked up from reference TRBV9 and TRBJ2-1): DSGVTQTPKHLITATGQRVTLRCSPRSGDLSVYWYQQSLDQGLQFLIQYYNGEERAKGNILERFSAQQFPDLHSELNLSSLELGDSALYFCASSDGLNEQFFGPGTRLTVL.

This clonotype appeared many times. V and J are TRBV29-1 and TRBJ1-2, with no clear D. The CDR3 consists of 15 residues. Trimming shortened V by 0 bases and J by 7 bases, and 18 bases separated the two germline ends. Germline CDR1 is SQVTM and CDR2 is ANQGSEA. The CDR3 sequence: CSVEDLKGWEGGYTF. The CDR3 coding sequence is TGCAGCGTTGAAGATCTTAAGGGTTGGGAGGGTGGCTACACCTTC.

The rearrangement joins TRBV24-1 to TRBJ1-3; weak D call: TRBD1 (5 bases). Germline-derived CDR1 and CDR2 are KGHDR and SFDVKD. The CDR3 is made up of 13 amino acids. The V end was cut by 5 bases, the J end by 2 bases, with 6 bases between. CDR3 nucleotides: TGTGCCACCAGTGCAGGGACTGGAAACACCATATATTTT. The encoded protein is CATSAGTGNTIYF.

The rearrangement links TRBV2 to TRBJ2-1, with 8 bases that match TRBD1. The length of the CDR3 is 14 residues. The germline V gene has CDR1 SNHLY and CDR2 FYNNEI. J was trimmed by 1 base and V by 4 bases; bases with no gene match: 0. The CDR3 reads CASSGDRSYNEQFF. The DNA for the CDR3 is TGTGCCAGCAGTGGGGACAGGTCCTACAATGAGCAGTTCTTC.

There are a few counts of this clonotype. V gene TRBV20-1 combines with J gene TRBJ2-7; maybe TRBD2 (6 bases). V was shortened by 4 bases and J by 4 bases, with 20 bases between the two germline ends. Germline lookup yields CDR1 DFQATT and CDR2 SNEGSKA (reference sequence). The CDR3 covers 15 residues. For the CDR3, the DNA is TGCAGTGCTAAGGCGGGGAGGACTACCGGGTACGAGCAGTACTTC. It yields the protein CSAKAGRTTGYEQYF.

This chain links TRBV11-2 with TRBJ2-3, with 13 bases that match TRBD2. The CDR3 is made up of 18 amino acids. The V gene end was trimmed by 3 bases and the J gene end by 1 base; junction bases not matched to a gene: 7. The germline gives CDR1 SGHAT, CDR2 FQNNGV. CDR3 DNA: TGTGCCAGCAGCTTCGGACTAGCGGGGGATGGGGGCACAGATACGCAGTATTTT. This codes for CASSFGLAGDGGTDTQYF.

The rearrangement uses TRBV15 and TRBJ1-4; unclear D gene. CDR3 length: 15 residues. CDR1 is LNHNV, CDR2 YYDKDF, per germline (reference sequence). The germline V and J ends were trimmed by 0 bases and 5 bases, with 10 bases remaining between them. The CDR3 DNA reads TGTGCCACCAGCAGAGATCTAGGAGTAAATGAAAAACTGTTTTTT. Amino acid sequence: CATSRDLGVNEKLFF.

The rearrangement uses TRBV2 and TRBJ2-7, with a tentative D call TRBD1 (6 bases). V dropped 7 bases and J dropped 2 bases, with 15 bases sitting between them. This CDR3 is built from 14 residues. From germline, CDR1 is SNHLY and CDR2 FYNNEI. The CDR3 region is CASKTGLGTYEQYF. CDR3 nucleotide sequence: TGTGCCAGCAAAACAGGGCTGGGAACCTACGAGCAGTACTTC.

CDR3 in amino acids: CASSGREWNEQFF. The CDR3 DNA is TGTGCCAGTAGTGGTAGGGAATGGAATGAGCAGTTCTTC. The V call is TRBV19, the J call TRBJ2-1; D gene ambiguous. Trimming took off 5 bases at V and 7 bases at J, with 12 bases between the two ends. Germline V CDR1 and CDR2: LNHDA, SQIVND (reference sequence). This CDR3 is 13 amino acids long.

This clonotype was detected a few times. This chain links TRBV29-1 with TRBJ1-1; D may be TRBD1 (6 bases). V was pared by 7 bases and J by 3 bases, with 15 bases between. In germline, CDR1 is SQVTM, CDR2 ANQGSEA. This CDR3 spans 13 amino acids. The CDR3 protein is CSGGTGLYTEAFF. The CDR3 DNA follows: TGCAGCGGAGGTACAGGGTTATACACTGAAGCTTTCTTT.

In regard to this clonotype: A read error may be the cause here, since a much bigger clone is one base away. The CDR3 is CASSFREGGREQYF. The CDR3 coding sequence is TGTGCCAGCAGCTTCCGGGAGGGGGGACGCGAGCAGTACTTC. This chain links TRBV7-9 with TRBJ2-7; 8 positions agree with TRBD2. The CDR3 length is 14 residues. The junction had 7 bases not matched to a gene; V was cut back by 3 bases and J by 6 bases. The germline V gene has CDR1 SEHNR and CDR2 FQNEAQ (reference sequence).

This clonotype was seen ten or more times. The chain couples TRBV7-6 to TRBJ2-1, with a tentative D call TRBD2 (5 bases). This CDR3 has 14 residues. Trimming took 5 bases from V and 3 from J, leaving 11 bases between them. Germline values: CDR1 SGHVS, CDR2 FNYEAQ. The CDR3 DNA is TGTGCCAGCAGCCGCGAGCGGCACTACAATGAGCAGTTCTTC. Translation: CASSRERHYNEQFF.

The CDR3 is CATSRGTVGNTIYF. Written as DNA, the CDR3 is TGTGCCACCAGCAGAGGGACAGTAGGAAACACCATATATTTT. The chain recombines TRBV15 with TRBJ1-3; D may be TRBD1 (6 bases). Germline V gives CDR1 LNHNV, CDR2 YYDKDF (reference sequence). The CDR3 length is 14 residues. The V end lost 1 base, the J end lost 4 bases, and 8 bases lay between the germline ends. Full variable domain (rest looked up from reference TRBV15 and TRBJ1-3): DAMVIQNPRYQVTQFGKPVTLSCSQTLNHNVMYWYQQKSSQAPKLLFHYYDKDFNNEADTPDNFQSRRPNTSFCFLDIRSPGLGDTAMYLCATSRGTVGNTIYFGEGSWLTVV.

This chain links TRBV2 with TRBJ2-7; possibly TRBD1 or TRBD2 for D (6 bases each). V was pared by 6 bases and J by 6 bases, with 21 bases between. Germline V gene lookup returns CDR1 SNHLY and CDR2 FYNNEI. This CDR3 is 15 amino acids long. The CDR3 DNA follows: TGTGCCAGCAGCCAAGATGTGGGGGGCCTTACCGAGCAGTACTTC. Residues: CASSQDVGGLTEQYF.

The DNA of the CDR3 is TGTGCCAGCAGAGCCAGGGGTACCTATAATTCACCCCTCCACTTT. Translated, it gives CASRARGTYNSPLHF. The J gene is TRBJ1-6, the V gene TRBV2; D perhaps matches TRBD1 (6 bases). This CDR3 has 15 residues. Trimming left V 6 bases short and J 2 bases short, with 11 bases between. Looked up from germline, CDR1 is SNHLY and CDR2 is FYNNEI.

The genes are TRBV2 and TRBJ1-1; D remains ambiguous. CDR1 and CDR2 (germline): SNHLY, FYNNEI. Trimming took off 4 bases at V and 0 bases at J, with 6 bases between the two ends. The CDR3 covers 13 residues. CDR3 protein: CASSAELNTEAFF. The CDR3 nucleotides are TGTGCCAGCAGTGCTGAATTGAACACTGAAGCTTTCTTT.

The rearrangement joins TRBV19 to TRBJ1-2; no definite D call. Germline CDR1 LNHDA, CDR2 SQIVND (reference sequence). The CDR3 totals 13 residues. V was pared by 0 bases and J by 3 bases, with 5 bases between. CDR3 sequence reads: CASSIDGYYGYTF. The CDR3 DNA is TGTGCCAGTAGTATAGACGGGTACTATGGCTACACCTTC.

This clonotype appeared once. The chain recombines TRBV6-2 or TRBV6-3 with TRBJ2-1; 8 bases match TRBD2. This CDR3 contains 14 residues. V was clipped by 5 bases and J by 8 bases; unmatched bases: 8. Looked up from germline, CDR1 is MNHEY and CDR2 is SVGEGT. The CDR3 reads CASSTGGAQDEQFF. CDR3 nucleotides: TGTGCCAGCAGTACCGGGGGGGCGCAGGATGAGCAGTTCTTC.

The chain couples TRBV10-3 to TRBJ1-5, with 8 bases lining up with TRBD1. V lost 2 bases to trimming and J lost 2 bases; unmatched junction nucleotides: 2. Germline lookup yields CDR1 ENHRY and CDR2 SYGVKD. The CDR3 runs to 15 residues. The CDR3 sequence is CAISEGTGGNQPQHF. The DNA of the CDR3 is TGTGCCATCAGTGAGGGGACAGGAGGCAATCAGCCCCAGCATTTT.

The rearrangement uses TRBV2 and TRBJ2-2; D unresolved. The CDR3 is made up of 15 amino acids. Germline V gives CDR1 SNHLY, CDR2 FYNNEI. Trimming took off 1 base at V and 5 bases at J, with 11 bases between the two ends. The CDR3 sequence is CASSEEPIGTGELFF. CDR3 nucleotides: TGTGCCAGCAGTGAAGAGCCCATCGGGACCGGGGAGCTGTTTTTT. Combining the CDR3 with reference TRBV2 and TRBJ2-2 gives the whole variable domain EPEVTQTPSHQVTQMGQEVILRCVPISNHLYFYWYRQILGQKVEFLVSFYNNEISEKSEIFDDQFSVERPDGSNFTLKIRSTKLEDSAMYFCASSEEPIGTGELFFGEGSRLTVL.

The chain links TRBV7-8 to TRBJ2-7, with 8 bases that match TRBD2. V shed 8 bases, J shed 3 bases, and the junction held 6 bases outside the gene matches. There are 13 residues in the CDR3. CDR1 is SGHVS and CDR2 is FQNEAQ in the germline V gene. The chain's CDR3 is CASRVAGYYEQYF. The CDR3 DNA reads TGTGCCAGCCGCGTAGCGGGATACTACGAGCAGTACTTC.

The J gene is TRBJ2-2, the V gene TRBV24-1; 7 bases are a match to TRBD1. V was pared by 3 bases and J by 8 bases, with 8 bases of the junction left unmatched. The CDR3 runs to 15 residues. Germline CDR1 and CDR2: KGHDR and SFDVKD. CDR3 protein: CATSDPPTGSGELFF. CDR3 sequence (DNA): TGTGCCACCAGTGATCCACCGACAGGGTCGGGGGAGCTGTTTTTT.

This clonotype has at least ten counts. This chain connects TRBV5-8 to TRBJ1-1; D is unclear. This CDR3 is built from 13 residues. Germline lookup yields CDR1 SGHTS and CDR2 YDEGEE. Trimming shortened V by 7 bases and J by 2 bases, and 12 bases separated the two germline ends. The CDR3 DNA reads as TGTGCCAGCGGGTGGCAGACAAACACTGAAGCTTTCTTT. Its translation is CASGWQTNTEAFF. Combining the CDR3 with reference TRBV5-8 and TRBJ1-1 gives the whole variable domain EAGVTQSPTHLIKTRGQQATLRCSPISGHTSVYWYQQALGLGLQFLLWYDEGEERNRGNFPPRFSGRQFPNYSSELNVNALELEDSALYLCASGWQTNTEAFFGQGTRLTVV.

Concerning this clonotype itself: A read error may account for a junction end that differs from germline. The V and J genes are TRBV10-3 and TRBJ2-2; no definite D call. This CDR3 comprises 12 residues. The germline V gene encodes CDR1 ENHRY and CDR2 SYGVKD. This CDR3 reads CAIRNYTGELFF. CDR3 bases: TGTGCCATCAGGAACTACACGGGGGAGCTGTTTTTT.

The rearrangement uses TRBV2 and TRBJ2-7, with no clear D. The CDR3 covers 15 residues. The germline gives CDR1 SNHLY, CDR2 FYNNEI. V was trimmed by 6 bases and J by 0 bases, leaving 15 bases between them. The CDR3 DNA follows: TGTGCCAGCAGACCCCTGACACGCCACTCCTACGAGCAGTACTTC. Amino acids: CASRPLTRHSYEQYF.

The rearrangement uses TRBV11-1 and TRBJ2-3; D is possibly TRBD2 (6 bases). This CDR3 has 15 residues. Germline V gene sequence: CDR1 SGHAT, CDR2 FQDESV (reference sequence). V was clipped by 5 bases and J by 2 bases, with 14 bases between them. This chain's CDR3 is CASSEGRPTTDTQYF. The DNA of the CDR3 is TGTGCCAGCAGCGAGGGGAGGCCCACCACAGATACGCAGTATTTT.

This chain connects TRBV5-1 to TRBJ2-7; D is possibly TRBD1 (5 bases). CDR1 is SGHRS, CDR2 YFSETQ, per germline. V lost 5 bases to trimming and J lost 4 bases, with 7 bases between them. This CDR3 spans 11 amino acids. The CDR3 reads CASRSGYEQYF. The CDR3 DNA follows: TGCGCCAGCAGATCAGGGTACGAGCAGTACTTC.